The 30 T cell receptor beta chains in this list originate from one sample, sequenced in a study of long-term antiretroviral therapy in people with HIV. The assay, immunoSEQ v3.0, was run at survey level. Assay: immunoSEQ multiplex PCR; the TCRdb copy retains only in-frame clones and omits some. The sample lists tens of thousands of clones, about 74% occurring once. This specimen was unsorted PBMCs, taken 2 years after starting antiretroviral therapy. Receptors were obtained from a woman aged 45-60 years with HIV.

CDR3 amino acids: CASSQDRLTDTQYF. The DNA for the CDR3 is TGCGCCAGCAGCCAGGACAGGCTCACAGATACGCAGTATTTT. The V and J genes are TRBV5-1 and TRBJ2-3, with 7 bases that match TRBD1. The V segment lost 4 bases and the J segment 2 bases; nucleotides outside the gene matches: 4. The CDR3 is 14 residues long. CDR1 and CDR2 (germline): SGHRS, YFSETQ.

This chain joins TRBV11-2 and TRBJ2-5; D is uncertain. The germline gives CDR1 SGHAT, CDR2 FQNNGV. The ends were cut back, 3 bases at V and 5 bases at J, with 4 bases in the middle. The CDR3 covers 11 residues. The CDR3 here is CASSLGETQYF. The CDR3 coding sequence is TGTGCCAGCAGCTTGGGGGAGACCCAGTACTTC.

The table lists this clone with a few counts. This chain connects TRBV6-5 to TRBJ1-6; possibly TRBD1 for D (5 bases). This CDR3 is built from 14 residues. CDR1 and CDR2 from the germline V gene are MNHEY and SVGAGI. V was shortened by 4 bases and J by 6 bases, with 10 bases between the two germline ends. This CDR3 reads CASSSGTRNSPLHF. The CDR3, as DNA: TGTGCCAGCAGTTCAGGGACCCGTAATTCACCCCTCCACTTT.

This chain joins TRBV7-9 and TRBJ2-5, with D possibly matching TRBD1 (6 bases). The germline V and J ends were trimmed by 5 bases and 2 bases, with 15 bases remaining between them. The length of the CDR3 is 15 residues. Germline values: CDR1 SEHNR, CDR2 FQNEAQ (reference sequence). This chain's CDR3 is CASSPYRTEQETQYF. Here the CDR3 DNA reads TGTGCCAGCAGCCCCTACCGGACAGAGCAAGAGACCCAGTACTTC.

The gene calls are TRBV19 and TRBJ1-1; TRBD1 matches 7 bases. Germline CDR1 reads LNHDA; CDR2 reads SQIVND (reference sequence). CDR3 length: 10 residues. Trimming removed 9 bases from V and 9 bases from J; junction bases left unmatched: 4. Here the CDR3 reads CASTGQQAFF. DNA for the CDR3: TGTGCCAGCACGGGACAGCAAGCTTTCTTT.

The V and J genes are TRBV29-1 and TRBJ1-2; TRBD1 matches 8 bases. The CDR3 runs 18 residues. Looked up from germline, CDR1 is SQVTM and CDR2 is ANQGSEA. V shed 1 base and J 3 bases; nucleotides not matched to a gene: 16. The CDR3, as DNA: TGCAGCGTTGAAGTCAAAGGGGACAGGCCATCAGGTGACTATGGCTACACCTTC. Translated: CSVEVKGDRPSGDYGYTF.

V usage is TRBV5-1 and J usage is TRBJ1-2; 7 positions match TRBD1. Germline values: CDR1 SGHRS, CDR2 YFSETQ. Losses at the gene ends were 4 bases for V and 1 base for J; bases not matched to a gene: 7. CDR3 length: 15 residues. The CDR3 here is CASSLDRALNYGYTF. CDR3 nucleotide sequence: TGCGCCAGCAGCCTAGACAGGGCTCTTAACTATGGCTACACCTTC. Variable domain in full (rest from reference TRBV5-1 and TRBJ1-2): KAGVTQTPRYLIKTRGQQVTLSCSPISGHRSVSWYQQTPGQGLQFLFEYFSETQRNKGNFPGRFSGRQFSNSRSEMNVSTLELGDSALYLCASSLDRALNYGYTFGSGTRLTVV.

This clone is a singleton in its sample. The chain uses TRBV18 and TRBJ1-2; D is uncertain. CDR1 KGHSH and CDR2 LQKENI come from the germline V gene. V was trimmed by 2 bases and J by 1 base, leaving 11 bases between them. This CDR3 has 15 residues. The CDR3 sequence is CASSPAQEYNYGYTF. The CDR3 DNA is TGTGCCAGCTCACCAGCCCAGGAGTATAACTATGGCTACACCTTC.

In this sample, this clone turned up once. The V gene is TRBV5-1, the J gene TRBJ2-6, with D unresolved. CDR1 and CDR2 from the germline V gene are SGHRS and YFSETQ. This CDR3 region has 14 residues. V was cut by 3 bases and J by 0 bases, with 4 bases left in between. Here the CDR3 DNA reads TGCGCCAGCAGCTCGGCCTCTGGGGCCAACGTCCTGACTTTC. Translated, it gives CASSSASGANVLTF.

This clone occurred once. J is TRBJ1-6 and V is TRBV6-1; D may be TRBD1 (5 bases). CDR3 size: 16 residues. Trimming pared 1 base from V and 4 bases from J, leaving 11 bases between. Germline lookup yields CDR1 MNHNS and CDR2 SASEGT. CDR3 coding DNA: TGTGCCAGCAGTGAAGGAGGGGCTTCATATAATTCACCCCTCCACTTT. Encoded protein: CASSEGGASYNSPLHF.

The chain uses TRBV5-1 and TRBJ1-1; D gene ambiguous. In germline, CDR1 is SGHRS, CDR2 YFSETQ. The CDR3 covers 15 residues. Trimming shortened V by 4 bases and J by 2 bases, and 15 bases separated the two germline ends. The CDR3 here is CASSASWTGNTEAFF. In nucleotides, the CDR3 is TGCGCCAGCAGCGCGTCTTGGACGGGAAACACTGAAGCTTTCTTT.

V and J are TRBV11-2 and TRBJ2-3; perhaps D is TRBD1 or TRBD2 (5 bases each). The CDR3 has 14 residues. Trimming took 5 bases from V and 1 from J, leaving 10 bases between them. Looked up from germline, CDR1 is SGHAT and CDR2 is FQNNGV. The CDR3 loop reads CASSRPGRTDTQYF. As DNA, the CDR3 is TGTGCCAGCAGCCGCCCGGGACGCACAGATACGCAGTATTTT.

The chain uses TRBV5-4 and TRBJ1-2; TRBD1 agrees at 10 bases. V lost 0 bases, J lost 7 bases, and 6 bases stayed unmatched. Germline V gene lookup returns CDR1 SGHNT and CDR2 YYREEE (reference sequence). This CDR3 region has 15 residues. CDR3 sequence (DNA): TGTGCCAGCAGCTTGGTAGGGACAGGGGTGGTTGGCTACACCTTC. It yields the protein CASSLVGTGVVGYTF.

For the CDR3, the DNA is TGTGCCAGCAGTCCACTCTCCGGGGTTCCCACCGGGGAGCTGTTTTTT. Its translation: CASSPLSGVPTGELFF. The rearrangement links TRBV27 to TRBJ2-2; D may be TRBD2 (5 bases). The length of the CDR3 is 16 residues. V was pared by 5 bases and J by 4 bases, with 17 bases between. CDR1 MNHEY and CDR2 SMNVEV come from the germline V gene (reference sequence).

This clone was counted once. This sequence joins TRBV15 and TRBJ2-5; possible D gene TRBD1, 6 bases. CDR1 LNHNV and CDR2 YYDKDF come from the germline V gene (reference sequence). The length of the CDR3 is 17 residues. Between the trimmed V and J ends, which lost 0 bases and 4 bases, there was a span of 18 bases. CDR3 sequence (DNA): TGTGCCACCAGCAGAGATCCTATCTACAGGGTAGGAGAGACCCAGTACTTC. Its translation: CATSRDPIYRVGETQYF.

The chain has TRBV2 and TRBJ2-1, with 11 bases identical to TRBD2. The length of the CDR3 is 15 residues. CDR1 is SNHLY, CDR2 FYNNEI, per germline. The trim removed 6 bases at V and 12 bases at J, leaving 13 bases unmatched. The CDR3, as DNA: TGTGCCAGCAGGCCCTTTAGCGGGGGGGCTATCTGGCAGTTCTTC. Its translation is CASRPFSGGAIWQFF.

The chain combines TRBV6-6 with TRBJ1-5, with 7 bases fitting TRBD1. J gave up 4 bases and V 7 bases, and 10 bases lay outside the gene matches. Germline assignment: CDR1 MNHNY and CDR2 SVGAGI (reference sequence). The length of the CDR3 is 15 residues. Here the CDR3 DNA reads TGTGCCAGCACCTTCTCCGGGACAGAGAATCAGCCCCAGCATTTT. Translating it yields CASTFSGTENQPQHF.

The chain recombines TRBV23-1 with TRBJ1-2; D possibly corresponds to TRBD1 (5 bases). TRBV23-1 counts as an open reading frame of uncertain function. Trimming shortened V by 1 base and J by 4 bases, and 16 bases separated the two germline ends. CDR3 length equals 16 residues. The CDR3 coding sequence is TGCGCCAGCAGTCAATTGGGGACGTTTAGGTTCTATGGCTACACCTTC. Its translation is CASSQLGTFRFYGYTF.

V is TRBV11-2 and J is TRBJ1-2; 9 positions match TRBD1. Germline CDR1 SGHAT, CDR2 FQNNGV. CDR3 length: 15 residues. V lost 3 bases, J lost 8 bases, and 10 bases stayed unmatched. The CDR3 sequence: CASSFTRTGVNGYTF. The CDR3 bases are TGTGCCAGCAGCTTTACAAGGACAGGGGTAAACGGCTACACCTTC.

The rearrangement uses TRBV6-5 and TRBJ2-1; D is uncertain. The ends were cut back, 0 bases at V and 13 bases at J, with 16 bases in the middle. The germline CDR1 and CDR2 sequences are MNHEY and SVGAGI. The CDR3 covers 14 residues. In nucleotides, the CDR3 is TGTGCCAGCAGTTACTCGCGTCAGTCCGAGCGTCAGTTCTTC. This codes for CASSYSRQSERQFF.

This clone was seen a handful of times. V and J are TRBV19 and TRBJ1-5; no firm D call. CDR3 length: 14 residues. The ends were cut back, 4 bases at V and 4 bases at J, with 11 bases in the middle. Germline lookup yields CDR1 LNHDA and CDR2 SQIVND (reference sequence). CDR3 DNA: TGTGCCAGTAGTAAGCAGGTTCATAATCAGCCCCAGCATTTT. It codes for CASSKQVHNQPQHF.

The chain has TRBV6-5 and TRBJ2-5; 10 bases agree with TRBD2. V gave up 5 bases and J gave up 0 bases; unmatched junction bases: 3. The germline V gene has CDR1 MNHEY and CDR2 SVGAGI. This CDR3 has 15 residues. The CDR3 spells CASSSGGEYQETQYF. The DNA of the CDR3 is TGTGCCAGCAGTAGCGGGGGGGAGTACCAAGAGACCCAGTACTTC.

This chain links TRBV7-8 with TRBJ2-2, with 10 bases identical to TRBD1. Germline trimming cut 3 bases from V and 6 bases from J; bases unmatched to any gene: 4. CDR3 length: 15 residues. The V gene's germline CDR1 is SGHVS and CDR2 FQNEAQ. CDR3 DNA: TGTGCCAGCAGCTTTAAGACAGGGGGCTCCGGGGAGCTGTTTTTT. Residues: CASSFKTGGSGELFF.

The chain combines TRBV7-2 with TRBJ1-1; the D is unclear. The CDR3 extends over 15 amino acids. V lost 1 base and J lost 4, with 13 bases in between. Germline V CDR1 and CDR2: SGHTA, FQGNSA. CDR3 DNA sequence: TGTGCCAGCAGCTTAGTCTCCGACGGTCTCACTGAAGCTTTCTTT. Translating gives CASSLVSDGLTEAFF.

This sequence joins TRBV2 and TRBJ1-1; D is uncertain. The CDR3 covers 14 residues. The V gene's germline CDR1 is SNHLY and CDR2 FYNNEI. Trimming removed 9 bases from V and 5 bases from J, with 19 bases in between. DNA of the CDR3: TGTGCCAGATCCTTAGCGGTTTCCGGAACTGAAGCTTTCTTT. It translates to CARSLAVSGTEAFF.

This clone was counted a few times. The gene calls are TRBV7-2 and TRBJ2-5; TRBD2 matches 10 bases. Germline V gene sequence: CDR1 SGHTA, CDR2 FQGNSA. The CDR3 loop spans 16 amino acids. Unmatched junction bases numbered 10, after V lost 5 bases and J lost 4 bases. The CDR3 reads CASSPNSGGLGETQYF. The CDR3 DNA follows: TGTGCCAGCAGCCCCAATAGCGGGGGGCTGGGAGAGACCCAGTACTTC.

The genes are TRBV29-1 and TRBJ1-3, with D uncertain. The CDR3 is 13 residues long. Trimming took 3 bases from V and 0 from J, leaving 6 bases between them. Germline CDR1 reads SQVTM; CDR2 reads ANQGSEA. CDR3 DNA: TGCAGCGTTGACAGCCGCTCTGGAAACACCATATATTTT. The encoded protein is CSVDSRSGNTIYF. Full variable domain (remainder filled in from reference TRBV29-1 and TRBJ1-3): SAVISQKPSRDICQRGTSLTIQCQVDSQVTMMFWYRQQPGQSLTLIATANQGSEATYESGFVIDKFPISRPNLTFSTLTVSNMSPEDSSIYLCSVDSRSGNTIYFGEGSWLTVV.

The rearrangement links TRBV10-3 to TRBJ2-7, with a tentative D call TRBD1 (5 bases). V lost 11 bases, J lost 3 bases, and 23 bases lay in between. Germline CDR1 and CDR2: ENHRY and SYGVKD. CDR3 length equals 15 residues. For the CDR3, the DNA is TGTGCCCTCCACTGGGAATGGGGCACTTTCTACGAGCAGTACGTC. Residues: CALHWEWGTFYEQYV.

The chain combines TRBV7-9 with TRBJ2-7, with a possible D match to TRBD2 (6 bases). CDR3 length: 13 residues. Germline CDR1 reads SEHNR; CDR2 reads FQNEAQ (reference sequence). Trimming took 5 bases from V and 4 from J, leaving 12 bases between them. CDR3 protein: CASSPRGKYEQYV. CDR3 in DNA: TGTGCCAGCAGCCCTCGGGGGAAATACGAGCAGTACGTC.

This sequence joins TRBV30 and TRBJ1-6; weak D call: TRBD1 (5 bases). Trimming pared 7 bases from V and 8 bases from J, leaving 18 bases between. The CDR3 extends over 14 amino acids. Per the germline V gene, CDR1 is GTSNPN and CDR2 is SVGIG (reference sequence). CDR3 protein: CAYTLGPGDSPLHF. The DNA of the CDR3 is TGTGCCTACACACTCGGGCCGGGGGATTCACCCCTCCACTTT.